The clone carrying this T cell receptor (beta chain) was seen at least ten times. Antigen unknown. TCRdb analysed the reads with MiXCR anew, one entry per CDR3 protein. Altogether about 270,000 distinct CDR3 sequences are present, less than 25% being singletons, with the ten largest covering about 21%. Trimming left V 5 bases short and J 5 bases short, with 10 bases between. The germline gives CDR1 SEHNR, CDR2 FQNEAQ (reference sequence). The CDR3 sequence is 12 residues long. This entry comes from a study of T cell repertoires in cytomegalovirus infection. Study at large: Selected CMV epitopes included recently identified HLA-C-restricted ones as well as well-studied HLA-B-restricted ones. It was the public TCR beta signatures that indicated both CMV infection and matching HLA type. Study outcomes and limitations: Predominance within the ex vivo response was attributable to HLA-C-restricted CMV-specific TCR beta clonotypes.

The material sequenced was cultured PBMCs, taken from culture after CMV antigen stimulation. V usage is TRBV7-9 and J usage is TRBJ2-7; D unclear. This TCR was recovered from a human donor in good health (CMV status not recorded). Some clones in this sample may be carry-over from other donors' samples. The CDR3 here is CASSTIDDEQYF. The DNA for the CDR3 is TGTGCCAGCAGCACCATCGATGACGAGCAGTACTTC.